A single T cell receptor beta chain is shown here with its context. Next came a second PCR, run for roughly 6 to 11 cycles, which used a sample-barcoded 5' primer along with a J-beta primer mix. Each CDR3 protein is one row after TCRdb ran MiXCR on the 5' RACE reads. The sample records around 1,500,000 distinct CDR3 sequences, 28% being singletons. Unmatched junction bases numbered 7, after V lost 0 bases and J lost 5 bases. The germline V gene encodes CDR1 LGHDT and CDR2 YNNKEL (reference sequence). CDR3 length: 17 residues. The data stem from a study of blood T cells in healthy people across ages. The genes are TRBV3-1 and TRBJ2-1; 10 positions match TRBD2. The source material was blood. The receptor was isolated from a woman aged 25 to 39 in good health. DNA for the CDR3: TGTGCCAGCAGCCAAGAATTAAGTGGACTAGCGGACAATGAGCAGTTCTTC. It codes for CASSQELSGLADNEQFF.